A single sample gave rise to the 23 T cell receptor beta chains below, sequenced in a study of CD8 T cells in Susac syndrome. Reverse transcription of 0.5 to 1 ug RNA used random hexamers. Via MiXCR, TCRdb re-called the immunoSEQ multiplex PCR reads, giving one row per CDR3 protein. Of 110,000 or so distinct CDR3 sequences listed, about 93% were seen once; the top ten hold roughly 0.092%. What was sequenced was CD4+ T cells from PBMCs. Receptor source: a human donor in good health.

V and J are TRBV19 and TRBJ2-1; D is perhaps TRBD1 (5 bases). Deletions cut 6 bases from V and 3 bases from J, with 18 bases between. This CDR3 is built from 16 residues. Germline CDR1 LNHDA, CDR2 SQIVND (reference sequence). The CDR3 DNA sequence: TGTGCCAGTAGCCCTCCTCCCGCAGGGATCTACAATGAGCAGTTCTTC. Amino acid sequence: CASSPPPAGIYNEQFF.

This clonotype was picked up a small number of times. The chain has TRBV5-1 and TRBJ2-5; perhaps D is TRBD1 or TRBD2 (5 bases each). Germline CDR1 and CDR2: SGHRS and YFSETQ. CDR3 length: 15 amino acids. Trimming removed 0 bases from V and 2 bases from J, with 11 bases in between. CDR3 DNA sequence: TGCGCCAGCAGCTTGGTTGGGACCACACAAGAGACCCAGTACTTC. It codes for CASSLVGTTQETQYF.

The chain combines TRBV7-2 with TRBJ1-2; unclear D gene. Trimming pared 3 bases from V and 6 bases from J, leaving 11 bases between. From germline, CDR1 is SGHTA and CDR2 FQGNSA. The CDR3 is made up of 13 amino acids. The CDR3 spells CASSLGRQNGYTF. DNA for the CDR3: TGTGCCAGCAGCTTGGGCAGACAAAATGGCTACACCTTC.

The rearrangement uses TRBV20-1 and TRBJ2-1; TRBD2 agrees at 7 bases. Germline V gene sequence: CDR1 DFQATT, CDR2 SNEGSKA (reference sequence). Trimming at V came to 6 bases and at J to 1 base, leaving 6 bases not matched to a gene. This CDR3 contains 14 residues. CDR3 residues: CSALRDYSYNEQFF. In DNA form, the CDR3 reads TGCAGTGCCCTCCGGGACTATTCCTACAATGAGCAGTTCTTC.

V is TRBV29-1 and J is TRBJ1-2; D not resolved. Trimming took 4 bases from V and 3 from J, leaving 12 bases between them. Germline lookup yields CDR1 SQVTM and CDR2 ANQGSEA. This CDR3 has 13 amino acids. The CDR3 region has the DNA TGCAGCGTTGTAAACAGTTTTTACTATGGCTACACCTTC. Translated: CSVVNSFYYGYTF.

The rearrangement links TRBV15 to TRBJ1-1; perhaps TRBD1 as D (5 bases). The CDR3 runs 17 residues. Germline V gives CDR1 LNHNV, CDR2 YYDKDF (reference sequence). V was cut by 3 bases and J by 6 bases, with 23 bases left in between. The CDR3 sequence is CATSRLNPGRVVPEAFF. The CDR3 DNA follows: TGTGCCACCAGCAGGCTTAACCCGGGCAGGGTAGTTCCTGAAGCTTTCTTT.

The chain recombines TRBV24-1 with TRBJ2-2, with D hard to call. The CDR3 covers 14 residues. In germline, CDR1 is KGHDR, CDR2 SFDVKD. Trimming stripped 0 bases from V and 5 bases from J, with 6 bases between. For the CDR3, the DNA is TGTGCCACCAGTGATTTGATTTCTACCGGGGAGCTGTTTTTT. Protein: CATSDLISTGELFF.

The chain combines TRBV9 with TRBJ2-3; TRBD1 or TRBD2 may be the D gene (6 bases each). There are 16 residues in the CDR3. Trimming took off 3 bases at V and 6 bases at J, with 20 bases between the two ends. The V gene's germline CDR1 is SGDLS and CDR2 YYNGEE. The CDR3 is CASSEGGLKIGDTQYF. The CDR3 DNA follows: TGTGCCAGCAGCGAGGGGGGACTGAAGATCGGTGATACGCAGTATTTT.

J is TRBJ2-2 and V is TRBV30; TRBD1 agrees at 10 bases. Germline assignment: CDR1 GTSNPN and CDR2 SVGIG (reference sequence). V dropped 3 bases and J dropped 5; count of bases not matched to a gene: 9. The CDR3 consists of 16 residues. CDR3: CAWSPQDRGLTGELFF. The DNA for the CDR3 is TGTGCCTGGAGCCCTCAAGACAGGGGGCTGACCGGGGAGCTGTTTTTT.

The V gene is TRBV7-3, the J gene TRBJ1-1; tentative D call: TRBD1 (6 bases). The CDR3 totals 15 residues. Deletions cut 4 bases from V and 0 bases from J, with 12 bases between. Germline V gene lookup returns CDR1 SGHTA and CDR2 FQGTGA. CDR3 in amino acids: CASSSRGGLNTEAFF. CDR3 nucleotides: TGTGCCAGCAGCTCGCGGGGGGGGCTGAACACTGAAGCTTTCTTT.

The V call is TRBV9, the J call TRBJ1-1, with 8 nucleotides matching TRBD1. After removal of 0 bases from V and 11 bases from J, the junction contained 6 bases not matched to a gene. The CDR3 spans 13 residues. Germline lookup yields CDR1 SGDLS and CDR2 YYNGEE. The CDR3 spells CASSVVWTGSAFF. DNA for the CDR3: TGTGCCAGCAGCGTAGTGTGGACAGGGTCGGCTTTCTTT.

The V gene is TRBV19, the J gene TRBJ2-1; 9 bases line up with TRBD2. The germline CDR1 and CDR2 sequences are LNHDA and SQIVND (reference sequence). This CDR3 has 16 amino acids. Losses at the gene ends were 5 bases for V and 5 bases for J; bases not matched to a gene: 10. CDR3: CASSLFIAGEDNEQFF. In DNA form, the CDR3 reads TGTGCCAGTAGTCTATTCATAGCGGGAGAAGACAATGAGCAGTTCTTC.

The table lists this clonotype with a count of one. CDR3 in DNA: TGTGCCATCAGTCAGACAGGGGTCGGCTACACCTTC. Its translation is CAISQTGVGYTF. V gene TRBV10-3 combines with J gene TRBJ1-2, with 8 bases that match TRBD1. The CDR3 has 12 amino acids. Looked up from germline, CDR1 is ENHRY and CDR2 is SYGVKD. V was pared by 5 bases and J by 8 bases, with 4 bases of the junction left unmatched.

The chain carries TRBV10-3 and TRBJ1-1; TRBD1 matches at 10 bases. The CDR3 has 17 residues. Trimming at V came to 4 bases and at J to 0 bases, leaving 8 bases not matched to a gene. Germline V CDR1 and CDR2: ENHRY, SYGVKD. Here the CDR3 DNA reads TGTGCCATCAGTGGAGGGGACAGGGGCAAACTGAACACTGAAGCTTTCTTT. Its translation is CAISGGDRGKLNTEAFF.

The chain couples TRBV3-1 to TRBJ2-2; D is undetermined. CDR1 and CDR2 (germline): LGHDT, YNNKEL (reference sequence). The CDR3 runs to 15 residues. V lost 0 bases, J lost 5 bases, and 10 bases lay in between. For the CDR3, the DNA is TGTGCCAGCAGCCAAGACCTTGGTAGGACCGGGGAGCTGTTTTTT. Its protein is CASSQDLGRTGELFF.

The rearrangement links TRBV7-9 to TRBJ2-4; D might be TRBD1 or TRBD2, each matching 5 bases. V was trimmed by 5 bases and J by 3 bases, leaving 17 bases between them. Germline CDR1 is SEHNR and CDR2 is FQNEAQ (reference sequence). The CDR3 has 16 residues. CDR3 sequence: CASSTGPGAYKNIQYF. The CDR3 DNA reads TGTGCCAGCAGCACCGGACCCGGGGCCTACAAAAACATTCAGTACTTC.

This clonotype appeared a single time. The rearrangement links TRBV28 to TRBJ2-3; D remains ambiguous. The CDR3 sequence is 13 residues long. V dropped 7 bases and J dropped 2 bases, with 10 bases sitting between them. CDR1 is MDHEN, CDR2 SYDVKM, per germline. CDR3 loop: CASTGGVTDTQYF. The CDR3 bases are TGTGCCAGCACCGGCGGTGTCACAGATACGCAGTATTTT.

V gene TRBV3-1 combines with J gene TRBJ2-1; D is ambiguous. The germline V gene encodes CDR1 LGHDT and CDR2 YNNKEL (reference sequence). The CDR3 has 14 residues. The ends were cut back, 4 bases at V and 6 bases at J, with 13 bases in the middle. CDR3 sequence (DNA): TGTGCCAGCAGCCCACCCGGGTTGGGCAATGAGCAGTTCTTC. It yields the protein CASSPPGLGNEQFF.

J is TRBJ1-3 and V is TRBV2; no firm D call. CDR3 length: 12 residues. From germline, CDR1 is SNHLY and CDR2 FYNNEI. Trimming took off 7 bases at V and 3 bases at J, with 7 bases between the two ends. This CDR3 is CASNTDGNTIYF. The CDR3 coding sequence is TGTGCCAGCAACACAGATGGAAACACCATATATTTT.

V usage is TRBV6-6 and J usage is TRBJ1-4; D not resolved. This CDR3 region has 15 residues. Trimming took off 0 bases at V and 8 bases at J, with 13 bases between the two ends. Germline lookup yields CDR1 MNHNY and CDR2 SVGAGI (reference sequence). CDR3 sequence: CASSYSSQPGEKLFF. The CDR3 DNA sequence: TGTGCCAGCAGTTACTCGAGCCAGCCGGGGGAAAAACTGTTTTTT.

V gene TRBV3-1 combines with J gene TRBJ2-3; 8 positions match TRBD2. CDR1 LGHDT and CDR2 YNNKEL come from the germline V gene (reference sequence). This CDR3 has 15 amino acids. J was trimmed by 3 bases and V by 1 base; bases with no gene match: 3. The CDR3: CASSQVAGGTDTQYF. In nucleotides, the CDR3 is TGTGCCAGCAGCCAAGTGGCGGGAGGTACAGATACGCAGTATTTT.

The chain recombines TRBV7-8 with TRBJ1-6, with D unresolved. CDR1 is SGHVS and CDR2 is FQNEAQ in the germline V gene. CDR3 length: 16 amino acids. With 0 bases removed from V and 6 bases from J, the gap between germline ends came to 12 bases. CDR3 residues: CASSLARRRRNSPLHF. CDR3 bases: TGTGCCAGCAGCTTAGCCAGGAGGAGGCGTAATTCACCCCTCCACTTT.

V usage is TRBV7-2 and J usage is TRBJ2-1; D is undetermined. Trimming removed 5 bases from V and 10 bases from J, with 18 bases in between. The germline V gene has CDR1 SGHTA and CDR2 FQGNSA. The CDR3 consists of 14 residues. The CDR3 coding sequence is TGTGCCAGCAGCCCGCCTCCCCTTATGGACGAGCAGTTCTTC. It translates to CASSPPPLMDEQFF.